The rows below give T cell receptor beta chains drawn from one sample of a study of blood T cell repertoires in COVID-19. Measured with immunoSEQ multiplex PCR; TCRdb has only the in-frame clones, and not every one. The sample has almost 350,000 clones; approximately 91% are singletons. The sequenced material came from PBMCs or T cells enriched from blood (not recorded which). The origin of the receptors is a young woman who had been exposed to COVID-19. The CDR3 runs from the conserved cysteine through the conserved F or W. A D gene is named only where the DNA matches it firmly. The size entry is marked missing in some rows and otherwise reads once, few, many or a size class.

d_gene	abundance	v_gene	j_gene	CDR3aa	CDR3nt
TRBD1	.	TRBV4-1	TRBJ2-1	CASSQGTGFYNEQFF	TGCGCCAGCAGCCAAGGGACAGGGTTCTACAATGAGCAGTTCTTC
.	.	TRBV7-3	TRBJ2-5	CASSPATRETQYF	TGTGCCAGCAGCCCCGCAACACGAGAGACCCAGTACTTC
.	.	TRBV28	TRBJ2-3	CASSPASDAADTQYF	TGTGCCAGCAGTCCCGCGTCAGACGCGGCAGATACGCAGTATTTT
.	.	TRBV15	TRBJ2-1	CATSRDKGLGNEQFF	TGTGCCACCAGCAGAGATAAGGGACTCGGCAATGAGCAGTTCTTC
.	.	TRBV3-1/TRBV3-2	TRBJ1-2	CASSQEVQGLTNYGYTF	TGTGCCAGCAGCCAAGAGGTCCAGGGACTCACTAACTATGGCTACACCTTC
TRBD2	once	TRBV27	TRBJ2-7	CASKGGTSGYEQYF	TGTGCCAGCAAGGGGGGGACTAGCGGGTACGAGCAGTACTTC
.	.	TRBV9	TRBJ2-7	CASSVGNSWYEQYF	TGTGCCAGCAGCGTAGGCAATAGTTGGTACGAGCAGTACTTC
.	once	TRBV28	TRBJ2-3	CASSYSVDSLSTDTQYF	TGTGCCAGCAGTTATTCGGTCGACAGTCTTAGCACAGATACGCAGTATTTT
TRBD1	.	TRBV18	TRBJ2-1	CASSPPVRQGEFF	TGTGCCAGCTCACCACCAGTTCGACAGGGGGAGTTCTTC
.	.	TRBV28	TRBJ2-7	CASSSSDSHLYEQYF	TGTGCCAGCAGTTCCTCGGACAGCCACCTCTACGAGCAGTACTTC
.	.	TRBV7-3	TRBJ1-2	CASSPRGGPGWIYGYTF	TGTGCCAGCAGCCCACGGGGAGGCCCCGGGTGGATCTATGGCTACACCTTC
TRBD2	.	TRBV14	TRBJ2-7	CASSHLAGIEQYF	TGTGCCAGCAGCCATTTAGCGGGAATTGAGCAGTACTTC
TRBD1	few	TRBV27	TRBJ1-1	CASSELTGVMNTEAFF	TGTGCCAGCAGTGAGCTAACAGGGGTTATGAACACTGAAGCTTTCTTT
TRBD1	.	TRBV18	TRBJ1-3	CASSPRTPGQGWSGNTIYF	TGTGCCAGCTCACCAAGAACCCCGGGACAGGGTTGGTCTGGAAACACCATATATTTT
.	.	TRBV4-2	TRBJ1-2	CASSPLEAGLGYTF	TGTGCCAGCAGTCCACTCGAGGCCGGACTCGGCTACACCTTC
TRBD2	once	TRBV3-1/TRBV3-2	TRBJ2-2	CASSQVSGRSPGELFF	TGTGCCAGCAGCCAAGTTAGCGGGAGGTCGCCCGGGGAGCTGTTTTTT
TRBD2	.	TRBV5-1	TRBJ2-5	CASASGRPQETQYF	TGCGCCAGCGCTAGCGGGAGGCCCCAAGAGACCCAGTACTTC
TRBD1	.	TRBV5-1	TRBJ1-2	CASSPRTGFNQLDYTF	TGCGCCAGCAGCCCCCGGACAGGGTTTAATCAGTTAGACTACACCTTC
.	.	TRBV3-1/TRBV3-2	TRBJ2-5	CASSPLGALDQYF	TGTGCCAGCAGCCCATTGGGAGCATTGGACCAGTACTTC
.	few	TRBV7-8	TRBJ2-7	CASSPRPGTLSYEQYF	TGTGCCAGCAGCCCCCGACCCGGGACACTCTCCTACGAGCAGTACTTC
.	once	TRBV12-5	TRBJ2-1	CASGVGHPRNNEQFF	TGTGCTAGTGGCGTGGGACACCCTCGGAACAATGAGCAGTTCTTC
.	.	TRBV13	TRBJ2-7	CASSLGSSASYEQYF	TGTGCCAGCAGCTTAGGCTCTAGCGCTAGTTACGAGCAGTACTTC
.	.	TRBV29-1	TRBJ1-1	CSVEQGAEAFF	TGCAGCGTTGAACAGGGCGCTGAAGCTTTCTTT
.	.	TRBV11-2	TRBJ2-1	CASSLRTAPSYNEQFF	TGTGCCAGCAGCCTGCGGACAGCCCCTTCCTACAATGAGCAGTTCTTC
.	.	TRBV28	TRBJ2-2	CASSPGTISTGELFF	TGTGCCAGCAGTCCCGGGACAATTAGCACCGGGGAGCTGTTTTTT
TRBD1	.	TRBV19	TRBJ2-5	CASSPHRDRQGKTQYF	TGTGCCAGTAGTCCCCATCGAGATCGACAGGGAAAGACCCAGTACTTC
.	.	TRBV6-1	TRBJ2-7	CASSDAAGNRNEQYF	TGTGCCAGCAGTGACGCGGCAGGGAACAGGAACGAGCAGTACTTC
.	.	TRBV18	TRBJ1-1	CASSPVSAPKPAFF	TGTGCCAGCTCCCCGGTTTCCGCCCCGAAGCCAGCTTTCTTT